This TCR beta chain stems from a study of T-cell reconstitution after alpha-beta-depleted transplantation in children. J lost 0 bases, V lost 3 bases, and 3 bases had no gene match. The CDR3 spans 16 residues. Per the germline V gene, CDR1 is SGHDT and CDR2 is YYEEEE. This clonotype was counted a few times. A library of TCRbeta sequences, prepared with unique molecular identifiers, was generated. TCRdb ran MiXCR on the PCR reads and lists one entry per CDR3 protein. The data show about 460,000 distinct CDR3 sequences, under 15% seen once. The receptor's source is a human donor who donated a stem cell graft to a child with combined immunodeficiency. V is TRBV5-6 and J is TRBJ2-1; 10 bases map to TRBD2. The specimen comprised PBMCs from the stem cell graft donor, sampled from the stem cell graft. In DNA, the CDR3 is TGTGCCAGCAGCTCGGGACTAGCGCCCTCCTACAATGAGCAGTTCTTC. This translates into CASSSGLAPSYNEQFF.